Listed here are 13 T cell receptor beta chains from one sample, sequenced in a study of blood T cell repertoires in COVID-19. Generated by immunoSEQ multiplex PCR, the TCRdb table keeps only in-frame clones and is missing some. Of some 100,000 clones in the sample, approximately 88% were seen once. What was sequenced was peripheral blood. The receptor set was obtained from a woman aged 60 to 75 with acute or convalescent COVID-19.

This rearrangement joins TRBV6-1 to TRBJ2-5; tentative D call: TRBD1 (6 bases). Per germline, CDR1 MNHNS and CDR2 SASEGT. The CDR3 spans 13 residues. Trimming took 3 bases from V and 7 from J, leaving 12 bases between them. The CDR3 DNA follows: TGTGCCAGCAGTGACCCGGACAGACGGACCCAGTACTTC. This gives the protein CASSDPDRRTQYF.

The V gene is TRBV10-3, the J gene TRBJ1-3; 7 bases are shared with TRBD1. In germline, CDR1 is ENHRY, CDR2 SYGVKD. J lost 4 bases, V lost 6 bases, and 3 bases had no gene match. The CDR3 is made up of 13 amino acids. The CDR3 region is CAISTDRGNTIYF. CDR3 coding DNA: TGTGCCATCAGCACGGACAGGGGAAACACCATATATTTT.

The genes are TRBV5-4 and TRBJ1-1; D remains ambiguous. The germline gives CDR1 SGHNT, CDR2 YYREEE (reference sequence). The CDR3 is 14 amino acids. Trimming cost V 10 bases and J 1 base, with 17 bases left between them. The CDR3: CAQQVAGRNTEAFF. The CDR3 bases are TGTGCCCAGCAGGTGGCCGGTCGGAACACTGAAGCTTTCTTT.

The chain carries TRBV6-5 and TRBJ2-2, with D perhaps TRBD1 (5 bases). CDR3 length: 12 amino acids. V shed 2 bases and J shed 11 bases, with 9 bases lying between them. Germline V CDR1 and CDR2: MNHEY, SVGAGI. CDR3 DNA sequence: TGTGCCAGCAGTTACGGGTGGGGCGAGCTGTTTTTT. Protein product: CASSYGWGELFF.

This clone was detected once. This rearrangement joins TRBV7-3 to TRBJ1-2, with D maybe TRBD1 (5 bases). The CDR3 is made up of 15 amino acids. Germline CDR1 SGHTA, CDR2 FQGTGA. V gave up 1 base and J gave up 2 bases, with 11 bases separating them. CDR3 sequence (DNA): TGTGCCAGCAGCTTAATAGAACAGGAGAACTATGGCTACACCTTC. Amino acid sequence: CASSLIEQENYGYTF.

The rearrangement joins TRBV6-5 to TRBJ2-5; 12 bases match TRBD2. Germline V gene lookup returns CDR1 MNHEY and CDR2 SVGAGI. V was pared by 5 bases and J by 2 bases, with 3 bases of the junction left unmatched. The CDR3 sequence is 15 residues long. The CDR3 DNA sequence: TGTGCCAGCAGTAGACTAGCGGGGGATCAAGAGACCCAGTACTTC. Its translation is CASSRLAGDQETQYF.

V gene TRBV4-1 combines with J gene TRBJ1-2; 9 bases fit TRBD1. J was trimmed by 3 bases and V by 0 bases; bases with no gene match: 2. The CDR3 has 15 amino acids. Germline CDR1 MGHRA, CDR2 YSYEKL. The chain's CDR3 is CASSQDGQGYYGYTF. DNA of the CDR3: TGCGCCAGCAGCCAAGACGGACAGGGGTACTATGGCTACACCTTC.

The chain is built from TRBV7-2 and TRBJ1-2, with a tentative D call TRBD1 (5 bases). The CDR3 sequence is 15 residues long. Trimming removed 6 bases from V and 2 bases from J, with 16 bases in between. CDR1 and CDR2 (germline): SGHTA, FQGNSA. CDR3 loop: CASSSRGGNNYGYTF. Here the CDR3 DNA reads TGTGCCAGCAGTTCGAGGGGAGGGAACAACTATGGCTACACCTTC.

J is TRBJ1-2 and V is TRBV15, with D perhaps matching TRBD1 (5 bases). Per germline, CDR1 LNHNV and CDR2 YYDKDF (reference sequence). CDR3 length: 17 amino acids. V shed 2 bases and J shed 3 bases, with 19 bases lying between them. CDR3 coding DNA: TGTGCCACCAGCAGAAATCAAGGGGACTTTCTCCACTATGGCTACACCTTC. The encoded protein is CATSRNQGDFLHYGYTF.

V usage is TRBV5-4 and J usage is TRBJ2-3; the match to TRBD1 covers 10 bases. The J segment lost 3 bases and the V segment lost 7 bases, leaving 8 bases of the junction unmatched. The CDR3 extends over 15 amino acids. In germline, CDR1 is SGHNT, CDR2 YYREEE (reference sequence). The CDR3 loop is CASQGTGEPTDTQYF. DNA of the CDR3: TGTGCCAGCCAAGGGACAGGGGAACCGACAGATACGCAGTATTTT.

This clone was observed many times. CDR3 nucleotides: TGTGCCAGCGCACCGGGACAGAACTATGGCTACACCTTC. Protein sequence: CASAPGQNYGYTF. The chain couples TRBV19 to TRBJ1-2; 7 bases align to TRBD1. Losses at the gene ends were 9 bases for V and 2 bases for J; bases not matched to a gene: 6. Germline V gene data show CDR1 as LNHDA and CDR2 as SQIVND (reference sequence). This CDR3 is 13 amino acids long.

The chain couples TRBV29-1 to TRBJ1-2; 9 bases align to TRBD1. With V trimmed by 6 bases and J by 4 bases, 15 bases remained unmatched. Germline loops: CDR1 SQVTM, CDR2 ANQGSEA. The CDR3 loop spans 16 amino acids. CDR3 in DNA: TGCAGCGTCAAAACCGTAGGGACAGGGAATAGCTATGGCTACACCTTC. Amino acid sequence: CSVKTVGTGNSYGYTF. Variable domain in full (rest from reference TRBV29-1 and TRBJ1-2): SAVISQKPSRDICQRGTSLTIQCQVDSQVTMMFWYRQQPGQSLTLIATANQGSEATYESGFVIDKFPISRPNLTFSTLTVSNMSPEDSSIYLCSVKTVGTGNSYGYTFGSGTRLTVV.

The CDR3 DNA reads as TGTGCCAGCAGCTTAGCTAACACCCAAGAGACCCAGTACTTC. It specifies CASSLANTQETQYF. The chain joins TRBV11-1 to TRBJ2-5, with D unclear. The V and J ends lost 0 bases and 1 base respectively, with 6 bases between them. The CDR3 is 14 amino acids. Germline CDR1 reads SGHAT; CDR2 reads FQDESV (reference sequence).